The 17 T cell receptor beta chains reported below all come from one sample, sequenced in a study of human T cells and chemical hapten exposure. MiXCR was run by TCRdb on the RACE reads, yielding one entry per CDR3 protein. The sample has over 300,000 distinct CDR3 sequences, approximately 5.1% seen once. The time point was: pre-sensitization, week 0. The treatment denotes: therapeutic diphenylcyclopropenone sensitization with weekly scalp DPC. Sequences were derived from whole blood, sampled in connection with sensitization to the hapten diphenylcyclopropenone (DPC). The receptors were sampled from a woman in her 50s with alopecia areata. Some clones in this sample may be carry-over from other donors' samples.

Turning to this clonotype: This sequence may be a read error, since a much larger clone differs from it by one base. The J gene is TRBJ1-1, the V gene TRBV3-1, with D perhaps matching TRBD1 (5 bases). CDR1 and CDR2 from the germline V gene are LGHDT and YNNKEL (reference sequence). This CDR3 spans 14 amino acids. Trimming left V 4 bases short and J 3 bases short, with 12 bases between. This CDR3 reads CASSPHGADTEAFF. The CDR3 bases are TGTGCCAGCAGCCCGCATGGGGCGGACACTGAAGCTTTCTTT.

The chain has TRBV5-3 and TRBJ1-2; TRBD1 matches at 7 bases. TRBV5-3 is sorted into the ORF group, with uncertain function. The CDR3 contains 21 residues. V was pared by 2 bases and J by 3 bases, with 25 bases of the junction left unmatched. The CDR3 nucleotides read TGTGCCAGAAGCTTAACACCCCATTACCCCGACAGGGAAATCGGTGACTATGGCTACACCTTC. Protein: CARSLTPHYPDREIGDYGYTF.

The sample holds many counts of this clonotype. This chain connects TRBV21-1 to TRBJ1-1; the tabulated D call, TRBD1, remains unverified against the DNA. TRBV21-1 is deemed a pseudogene. The CDR3 length is 15 residues. This chain's CDR3 is CASPVKPGGGTEAFF. In DNA, the CDR3 is TGTGCCAGCCCAGTAAAGCCTGGGGGGGGAACTGAAGCTTTCTTT.

Turning to this clonotype: This may stem from a read error, because a much larger clone lies one nucleotide away. The chain employs TRBV7-9 and TRBJ2-3; either TRBD1 or TRBD2 may fit D (6 bases each). CDR1 and CDR2 (germline): SEHNR, FQNEAQ (reference sequence). The CDR3 contains 15 residues. CDR3 in amino acids: CVSSRGQGRTDTQYF. CDR3 nucleotides: TGTGTCAGCAGCCGGGGGCAGGGGAGAACAGATACGCAGTATTTT.

This clonotype has just a few counts. V gene TRBV15 combines with J gene TRBJ1-5; 9 bases map to TRBD1. The CDR3 is 18 residues long. Germline assignment: CDR1 LNHNV and CDR2 YYDKDF (reference sequence). The junction had 12 bases not matched to a gene; V was cut back by 0 bases and J by 6 bases. CDR3 residues: CATSRDLTNRGHGQPQHF. In DNA, the CDR3 is TGTGCCACCAGCAGAGATCTTACTAACAGGGGGCATGGTCAGCCCCAGCATTTT. Drawing the rest from reference TRBV15 and TRBJ1-5, the complete variable domain is DAMVIQNPRYQVTQFGKPVTLSCSQTLNHNVMYWYQQKSSQAPKLLFHYYDKDFNNEADTPDNFQSRRPNTSFCFLDIRSPGLGDTAMYLCATSRDLTNRGHGQPQHFGDGTRLSIL.

This clonotype was observed at least ten times. The J gene is TRBJ2-5, the V gene TRBV13; 8 nucleotides match TRBD1. With 5 bases clipped from V and 2 bases from J, the junction kept 10 bases outside the gene matches. In germline, CDR1 is PRHDT, CDR2 FYEKMQ (reference sequence). The CDR3 loop spans 16 amino acids. This CDR3 is CASSRKTGESQETQYF. CDR3 nucleotide sequence: TGTGCCAGCAGCCGAAAGACAGGGGAGAGTCAAGAGACCCAGTACTTC.

This clonotype was seen at least ten times. The V call is TRBV29-1, the J call TRBJ2-5; D might be TRBD1 or TRBD2, each matching 5 bases. Germline lookup yields CDR1 SQVTM and CDR2 ANQGSEA. This CDR3 spans 14 amino acids. Trimming pared 4 bases from V and 1 base from J, leaving 13 bases between. CDR3 coding DNA: TGCAGCGTTGTCGGGGCCTCTCTCCAAGAGACCCAGTACTTC. Translated: CSVVGASLQETQYF.

This clonotype was detected ten times or more. The V gene is TRBV18, the J gene TRBJ2-5; perhaps TRBD1 as D (6 bases). Trimming stripped 4 bases from V and 1 base from J, with 10 bases between. In germline, CDR1 is KGHSH, CDR2 LQKENI. The CDR3 consists of 14 residues. CDR3 sequence reads: CASSRQAFQETQYF. For the CDR3, the DNA is TGTGCCAGCTCACGACAGGCTTTCCAAGAGACCCAGTACTTC.

This clonotype was found many times. The V call is TRBV18, the J call TRBJ2-2, with a possible D match to TRBD1 (6 bases). V dropped 4 bases and J dropped 0 bases, with 9 bases sitting between them. This CDR3 is 15 amino acids long. The germline V gene has CDR1 KGHSH and CDR2 LQKENI. CDR3 loop: CASSRTAANTGELFF. The CDR3 DNA follows: TGTGCCAGCTCACGGACAGCCGCGAACACCGGGGAGCTGTTTTTT.

This clonotype occurred many times. The chain links TRBV29-1 to TRBJ2-2; TRBD1 might be the D (5 bases). The germline V gene encodes CDR1 SQVTM and CDR2 ANQGSEA. The V end was cut by 6 bases, the J end by 1 base, with 12 bases between. The CDR3 consists of 14 residues. The CDR3 DNA reads TGCAGCGTCCCTCCCCAGGGGAACACCGGGGAGCTGTTTTTT. This encodes CSVPPQGNTGELFF.

The chain carries TRBV24-1 and TRBJ1-1, with D hard to call. The CDR3 extends over 11 amino acids. The V end was cut by 4 bases, the J end by 9 bases, with 8 bases between. The germline CDR1 and CDR2 sequences are KGHDR and SFDVKD. The CDR3 spells CATSDGRQAFF. CDR3 sequence (DNA): TGTGCCACCAGTGACGGGAGGCAAGCTTTCTTT.

This clonotype came up a few times. This sequence joins TRBV6-1 and TRBJ1-4, with 8 nucleotides matching TRBD1. After removal of 4 bases from V and 8 bases from J, the junction contained 12 bases not matched to a gene. CDR1 and CDR2 from the germline V gene are MNHNS and SASEGT. CDR3 length: 16 residues. In DNA form, the CDR3 reads TGTGCCAGCAGTGCCCTCCCCGGGACAGGTGGAGAAAAACTGTTTTTT. Translated: CASSALPGTGGEKLFF.

This clonotype was counted ten times or more. The gene calls are TRBV6-2 or TRBV6-3 and TRBJ2-7, with D possibly being TRBD1 or TRBD2 (6 bases each). Trimming left V 2 bases short and J 2 bases short, with 10 bases between. This CDR3 has 14 residues. Germline values: CDR1 MNHEY, CDR2 SVGEGT. The CDR3 DNA follows: TGTGCCAGCAGTTACGGGGGGCGCGCCTACGAGCAGTACTTC. It yields the protein CASSYGGRAYEQYF.

Only a few counts were recorded for this clonotype. V usage is TRBV12-3 or TRBV12-4 and J usage is TRBJ1-3, with 7 bases identical to TRBD1. V gave up 6 bases and J gave up 0 bases; unmatched junction bases: 17. This CDR3 contains 19 residues. Here the CDR3 DNA reads TGTGCCAGCAGCCACCTGACAGGGACCAATCTTTTCTCTGGAAACACCATATATTTT. Translated: CASSHLTGTNLFSGNTIYF.

This clonotype was picked up many times. The V and J genes are TRBV4-1 and TRBJ1-5; D not certain. This CDR3 region has 15 residues. V was clipped by 1 base and J by 0 bases, with 7 bases between them. CDR1 is MGHRA and CDR2 is YSYEKL in the germline V gene. The CDR3 DNA follows: TGCGCCAGCAGCCAAGCAGATGTTAGCAATCAGCCCCAGCATTTT. Residues: CASSQADVSNQPQHF.

This chain joins TRBV5-4 and TRBJ2-1; 11 positions agree with TRBD1. Germline V gene data show CDR1 as SGHNT and CDR2 as YYREEE (reference sequence). Trimming removed 4 bases from V and 2 bases from J; junction bases left unmatched: 2. The CDR3 covers 15 residues. CDR3 loop: CASSKGQGAYNEQFF. The CDR3 DNA reads TGTGCCAGCAGCAAGGGACAGGGGGCCTACAATGAGCAGTTCTTC. The full variable domain, with the rest looked up from reference TRBV5-4 and TRBJ2-1, is ETGVTQSPTHLIKTRGQQVTLRCSSQSGHNTVSWYQQALGQGPQFIFQYYREEENGRGNFPPRFSGLQFPNYSSELNVNALELDDSALYLCASSKGQGAYNEQFFGPGTRLTVL.

At least ten counts were recorded for this clonotype. The chain uses TRBV7-2 and TRBJ2-3; 10 nucleotides match TRBD2. Germline CDR1 and CDR2: SGHTA and FQGNSA. V lost 5 bases, J lost 1 base, and 15 bases stayed unmatched. This CDR3 has 19 residues. DNA of the CDR3: TGTGCCAGCAGCCGTACGGGGAGCGGGAGGGCCTCAGGCACAGATACGCAGTATTTT. Translating it yields CASSRTGSGRASGTDTQYF.